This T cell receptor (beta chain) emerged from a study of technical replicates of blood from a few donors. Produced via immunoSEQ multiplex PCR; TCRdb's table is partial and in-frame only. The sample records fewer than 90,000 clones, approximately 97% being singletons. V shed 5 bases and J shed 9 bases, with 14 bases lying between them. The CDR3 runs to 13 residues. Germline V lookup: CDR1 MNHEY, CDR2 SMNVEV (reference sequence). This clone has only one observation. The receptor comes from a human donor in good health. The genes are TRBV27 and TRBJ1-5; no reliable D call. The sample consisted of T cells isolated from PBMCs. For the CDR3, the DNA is TGTGCCAGCAGTGGAGTCTGGAGTGGGCCCCAGCATTTT. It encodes CASSGVWSGPQHF.